This entry lists 11 T cell receptor beta chains sequenced from one sample in a study of beta chain features in type 1 diabetes. Broader study findings: Across all four CD4+ subsets, people with type 1 diabetes showed modestly shorter TCRB CDR3s.

Every isolated RNA sample was fully reverse transcribed, so sequencing captured expressed TCRB transcripts. Using immunoSEQ multiplex PCR, the repertoire was profiled, and TCRdb retains in-frame clones only, with some absent. The sample carries about 650,000 clones, over 10% recorded once. These receptors' targets are unknown. Input material: naive CD4+ T cells from blood. The receptor source for this set is a man under 40 with type 1 diabetes.

The gene calls are TRBV29-1 and TRBJ2-7; the D is unclear. This CDR3 has 14 residues. Between the trimmed V and J ends, which lost 4 bases and 6 bases, there was a span of 19 bases. Per the germline V gene, CDR1 is SQVTM and CDR2 is ANQGSEA. CDR3 bases: TGCAGCGTTGCGGGTGAGCCTACCTACTTCGAGCAGTACTTC. Its protein product is CSVAGEPTYFEQYF.

This rearrangement joins TRBV10-3 to TRBJ2-5, with TRBD1 identical over 7 bases. The germline CDR1 and CDR2 sequences are ENHRY and SYGVKD. The CDR3 totals 15 residues. V gave up 6 bases and J gave up 4 bases; unmatched junction bases: 11. DNA of the CDR3: TGTGCCATCAGCCAACGACAGGGCGGTGGAGAGACCCAGTACTTC. Translation gives CAISQRQGGGETQYF.

The CDR3 DNA reads as TGTGCCAGCAGTTACTCGGACAGTGCTCAAGAGACCCAGTACTTC. It codes for CASSYSDSAQETQYF. This chain joins TRBV6-5 and TRBJ2-5, with TRBD1 as a possible D gene (6 bases). The CDR3 is made up of 15 amino acids. With 0 bases removed from V and 2 bases from J, the gap between germline ends came to 10 bases. Germline V gives CDR1 MNHEY, CDR2 SVGAGI.

The rearrangement links TRBV7-9 to TRBJ2-3; TRBD2 might be the D (7 bases). CDR3 length: 15 residues. Trimming pared 4 bases from V and 6 bases from J, leaving 17 bases between. From germline, CDR1 is SEHNR and CDR2 FQNEAQ (reference sequence). CDR3 nucleotides: TGTGCCAGCAGCTCGTCCCGGGGGCGGGAGGATACGCAGTATTTT. Translated, it gives CASSSSRGREDTQYF.

This clone was seen more than once but under ten times. The chain couples TRBV5-4 to TRBJ1-1; D is possibly TRBD1 (5 bases). This CDR3 region has 14 residues. Germline lookup yields CDR1 SGHNT and CDR2 YYREEE (reference sequence). V was clipped by 4 bases and J by 2 bases, with 12 bases between them. The DNA for the CDR3 is TGTGCCAGCAGCCACAGGATCGGAAACACTGAAGCTTTCTTT. As protein: CASSHRIGNTEAFF.

This clone was observed a handful of times. The chain carries TRBV29-1 and TRBJ2-3; D not certain. Germline CDR1 reads SQVTM; CDR2 reads ANQGSEA. The CDR3 sequence is 12 residues long. V gave up 4 bases and J gave up 6 bases, with 11 bases separating them. CDR3 DNA sequence: TGCAGCGTTGGAGTGCGGCGGGATACGCAGTATTTT. This translates into CSVGVRRDTQYF.

This clone was seen more than once but under ten times. The chain links TRBV7-2 to TRBJ2-7; 7 bases agree with TRBD2. Germline-derived CDR1 and CDR2 are SGHTA and FQGNSA. J gave up 4 bases and V 5 bases, and 8 bases lay outside the gene matches. This CDR3 comprises 14 residues. CDR3 protein: CASSPRGDQYEQYF. The CDR3 nucleotides are TGTGCCAGCAGCCCTCGGGGGGACCAATACGAGCAGTACTTC.

This clone has only a few counts. The V call is TRBV7-9, the J call TRBJ2-7, with D tentatively TRBD1 (6 bases). In germline, CDR1 is SEHNR, CDR2 FQNEAQ (reference sequence). V was cut by 5 bases and J by 0 bases, with 14 bases left in between. The CDR3 is 15 residues long. This CDR3 reads CASSKTGPPSYEQYF. CDR3 nucleotide sequence: TGTGCCAGCAGCAAGACAGGACCACCCTCCTACGAGCAGTACTTC.

The CDR3 coding sequence is TGTGCCAGCAGTTTTAAAGCGAGGGATACGCAGTATTTT. Protein: CASSFKARDTQYF. The chain couples TRBV27 to TRBJ2-3; D not resolved. The CDR3 runs to 13 residues. The V end lost 3 bases, the J end lost 6 bases, and 10 bases lay between the germline ends. CDR1 and CDR2 from the germline V gene are MNHEY and SMNVEV (reference sequence).

The chain carries TRBV7-8 and TRBJ1-5; the D gene is possibly TRBD1 (5 bases). Trimming pared 5 bases from V and 5 bases from J, leaving 22 bases between. The CDR3 extends over 17 amino acids. Germline CDR1 SGHVS, CDR2 FQNEAQ. DNA for the CDR3: TGTGCCAGCAGCCGACGGGGGGGTATTATAGCGGATCAGCCCCAGCATTTT. Protein: CASSRRGGIIADQPQHF.

This clone was seen more than once but under ten times. The chain joins TRBV12-5 to TRBJ2-3, with TRBD1 matching over 8 bases. The V gene's germline CDR1 is LGHNT and CDR2 FRNRAP. CDR3 length: 13 residues. V dropped 2 bases and J dropped 6; count of bases not matched to a gene: 1. The CDR3 reads CASGLRQGDTQYF. The CDR3 coding sequence is TGTGCTAGTGGTTTGCGACAGGGGGATACGCAGTATTTT.